This T cell receptor beta chain was found in a study of blood T cell repertoires in COVID-19. Study-level background: Donors in the United States, Italy and Spain gave samples during acute or convalescent COVID-19. The analysed material was cDNA or gDNA that came from T cells, B-cell-depleted T cells, or PBMCs.

J was trimmed by 1 base and V by 5 bases; bases with no gene match: 4. Germline V gene lookup returns CDR1 MNHEY and CDR2 SVGAGI. The CDR3 is 14 residues long. Only in-frame clones appear in the TCRdb table, and some are missing; sequencing was by immunoSEQ multiplex PCR. The sample lists some 250,000 clones, about 80% seen once, with 4% to 5.5% in the top ten. This chain joins TRBV6-5 and TRBJ1-1; TRBD1 matches 7 bases. The TCR sequence derives from a man aged 50 to 60 with active or convalescent COVID-19. Sample: peripheral blood. The CDR3 here is CASSRRDRNTEAFF. The CDR3 region has the DNA TGTGCCAGCAGTCGCCGGGACAGGAACACTGAAGCTTTCTTT.